This TCR beta chain was sequenced during a study of OX40 agonist ivuxolimab in advanced cancers. Study-level findings and limits: At 0.1 to 3.0 mg/kg, CD4+ and CD8+ blood T cells expanded clonally by week 6. The mean number of expanded clones was higher in CD8+ T cells than in CD4+.

CDR1 and CDR2 (germline): SQVTM, ANQGSEA. V lost 3 bases and J 7 bases, leaving 19 bases between the germline ends. The CDR3 consists of 15 residues. Regarding this clone: Its specificity is unknown.

TCRdb keeps only in-frame clones here, not all; method: immunoSEQ multiplex PCR. The sample yields roughly 60,000 clones, roughly nine tenths seen once. This clonotype was sampled from an adult with an advanced solid tumor such as melanoma, head and neck, liver or kidney cancer. The sample consisted of CD4+ or CD8+ T cells sorted from blood, taken in a trial of the OX40 agonist ivuxolimab. This sequence joins TRBV29-1 and TRBJ2-1; no clear D. The CDR3 protein is CSVETPSRPLNEQFF. The DNA of the CDR3 is TGCAGCGTTGAGACGCCTTCACGACCCTTAAATGAGCAGTTCTTC.